This T cell receptor (beta chain) is from a study of cytomegalovirus exposure and HLA in healthy donors. The study ran its PCR with 60 Vbeta and 13 Jbeta primers. Profiling relied on immunoSEQ multiplex PCR, and the TCRdb table lists in-frame clones only, not all of them. The profile covers some 170,000 clones, with roughly 79% appearing a single time and roughly 4.9% taken by the ten largest. Concerning this clone: The antigen is not known.

Germline CDR1 reads SNHLY; CDR2 reads FYNNEI. V was pared by 4 bases and J by 2 bases, with 10 bases of the junction left unmatched. The CDR3 totals 17 residues. Study-wide results and caveats: A later analysis reported that several of the most significant clusters appeared to be linked to common viral pathogens, among them Epstein-Barr virus.

Material for sequencing was PBMCs. V usage is TRBV2 and J usage is TRBJ2-3; 9 nucleotides match TRBD2. The sequence was obtained from a young woman in good health and CMV-seropositive. CDR3 nucleotides: TGTGCCAGCAGTGGCACGGGTAGCGGGGGTCTCACAGATACGCAGTATTTT. As protein: CASSGTGSGGLTDTQYF.